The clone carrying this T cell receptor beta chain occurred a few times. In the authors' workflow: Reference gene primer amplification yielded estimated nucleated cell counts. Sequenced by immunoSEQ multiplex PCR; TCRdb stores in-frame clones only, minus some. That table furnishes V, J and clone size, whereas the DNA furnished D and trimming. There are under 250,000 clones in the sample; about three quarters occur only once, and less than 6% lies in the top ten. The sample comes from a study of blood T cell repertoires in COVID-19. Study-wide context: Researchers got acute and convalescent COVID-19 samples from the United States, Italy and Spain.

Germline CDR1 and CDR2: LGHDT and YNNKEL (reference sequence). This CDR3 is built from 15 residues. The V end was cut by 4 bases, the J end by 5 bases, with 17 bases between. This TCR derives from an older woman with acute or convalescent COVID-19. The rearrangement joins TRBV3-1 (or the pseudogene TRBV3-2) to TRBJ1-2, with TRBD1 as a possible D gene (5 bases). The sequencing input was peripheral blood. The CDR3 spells CASSPTGQGGYGYTF. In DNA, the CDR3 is TGTGCCAGCAGCCCGACCGGGCAGGGTGGGTATGGCTACACCTTC.